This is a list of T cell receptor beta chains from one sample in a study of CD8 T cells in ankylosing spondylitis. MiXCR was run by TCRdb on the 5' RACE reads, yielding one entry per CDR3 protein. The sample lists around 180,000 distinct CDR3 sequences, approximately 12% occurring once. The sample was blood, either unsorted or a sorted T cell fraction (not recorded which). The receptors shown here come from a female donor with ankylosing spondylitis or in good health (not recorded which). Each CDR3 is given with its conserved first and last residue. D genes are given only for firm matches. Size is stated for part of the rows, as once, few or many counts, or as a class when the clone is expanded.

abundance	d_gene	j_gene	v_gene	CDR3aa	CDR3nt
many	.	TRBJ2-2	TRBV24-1	CATSDRTVPTGELFF	TGTGCCACCAGTGATCGGACAGTTCCTACCGGGGAGCTGTTTTTT
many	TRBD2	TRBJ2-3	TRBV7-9	CASSLVAGVSDTQYF	TGTGCCAGCAGCTTAGTGGCGGGAGTCTCAGATACGCAGTATTTT
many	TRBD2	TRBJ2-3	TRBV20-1	CSANLPAGGYTDTQYF	TGCAGTGCTAATCTCCCAGCGGGAGGGTACACAGATACGCAGTATTTT
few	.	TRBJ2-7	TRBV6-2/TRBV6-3	CASSYRRTTRVGEQYF	TGTGCCAGCAGTTACCGGAGAACTACCAGAGTGGGAGAGCAGTACTTC
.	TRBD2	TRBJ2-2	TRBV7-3	CASSLGQAGVNTGELFF	TGTGCCAGCAGCTTAGGCCAAGCGGGAGTAAACACCGGGGAGCTGTTTTTT
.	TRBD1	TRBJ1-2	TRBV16	CASSQYGTGAGYTF	TGTGCCAGCAGCCAATACGGGACAGGGGCTGGCTACACCTTC
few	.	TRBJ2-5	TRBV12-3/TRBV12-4	CASSPGSMRQETQYF	TGTGCCAGCAGCCCCGGGAGCATGAGGCAAGAGACCCAGTACTTC
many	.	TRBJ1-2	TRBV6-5	CASSYSISRESGYTF	TGTGCCAGCAGTTACTCGATATCCAGGGAGAGTGGCTACACCTTC
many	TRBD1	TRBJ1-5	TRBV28	CASSLLAGGYGNQPQHF	TGTGCCAGCAGTCTTCTGGCAGGGGGTTATGGCAATCAGCCCCAGCATTTT
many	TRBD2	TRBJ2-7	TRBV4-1	CASSPIPSGGSSYEQYF	TGCGCCAGCAGCCCGATACCTAGCGGGGGGAGCTCCTACGAGCAGTACTTC
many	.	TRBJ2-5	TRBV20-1	CSARSDGTETQYF	TGCAGTGCTAGATCGGACGGGACGGAGACCCAGTACTTC
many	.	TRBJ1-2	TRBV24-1	CATSDPSGGQNYGYTF	TGTGCCACCAGTGACCCCTCAGGCGGACAGAACTATGGCTACACCTTC
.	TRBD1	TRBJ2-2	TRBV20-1	CSAPGTGRTGELFF	TGCAGTGCCCCCGGGACAGGGCGTACCGGGGAGCTGTTTTTT
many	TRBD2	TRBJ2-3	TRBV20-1	CSATPGSGRLGTDTQYF	TGCAGTGCTACCCCGGGTAGCGGGAGGTTGGGCACAGATACGCAGTATTTT